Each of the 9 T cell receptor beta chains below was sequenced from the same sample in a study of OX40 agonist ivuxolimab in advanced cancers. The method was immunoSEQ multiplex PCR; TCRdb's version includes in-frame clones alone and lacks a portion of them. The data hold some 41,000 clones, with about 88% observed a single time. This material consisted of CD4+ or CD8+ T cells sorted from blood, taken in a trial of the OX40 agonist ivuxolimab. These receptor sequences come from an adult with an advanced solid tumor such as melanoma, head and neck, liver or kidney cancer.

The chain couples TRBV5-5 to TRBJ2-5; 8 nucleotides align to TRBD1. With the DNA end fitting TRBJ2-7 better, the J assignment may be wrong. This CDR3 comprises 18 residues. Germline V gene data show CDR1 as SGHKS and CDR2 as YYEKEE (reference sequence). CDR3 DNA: TGTGCCAGCAGTCCGACAGGGGCCATCAGGACTATCTACCACGAGCAGTACTTC. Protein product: CASSPTGAIRTIYHEQYF.

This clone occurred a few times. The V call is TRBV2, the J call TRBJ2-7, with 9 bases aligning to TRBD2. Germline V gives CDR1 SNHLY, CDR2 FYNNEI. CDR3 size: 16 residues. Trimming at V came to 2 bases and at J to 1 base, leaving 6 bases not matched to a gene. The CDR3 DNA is TGTGCCAGCAGTGAACCTCTAGCGGGAAATTCCTACGAGCAGTACTTC. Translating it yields CASSEPLAGNSYEQYF.

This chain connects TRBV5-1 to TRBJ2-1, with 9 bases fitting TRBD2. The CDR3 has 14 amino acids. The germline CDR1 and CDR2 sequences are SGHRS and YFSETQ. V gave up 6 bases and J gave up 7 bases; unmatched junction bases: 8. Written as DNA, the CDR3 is TGCGCCAGCACAAGCGGCGGGGGGGTGAATGAGCAGTTCTTC. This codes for CASTSGGGVNEQFF.

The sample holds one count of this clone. CDR3 sequence reads: CASSLGDSYEQYF. CDR3 DNA: TGTGCCAGCAGCTTAGGGGACAGCTACGAGCAGTACTTC. This chain links TRBV7-6 with TRBJ2-7; 7 bases map to TRBD1. From germline, CDR1 is SGHVS and CDR2 FNYEAQ. The ends lost 1 base at V and 3 bases at J; junction bases unmatched: 0. The CDR3 contains 13 residues.

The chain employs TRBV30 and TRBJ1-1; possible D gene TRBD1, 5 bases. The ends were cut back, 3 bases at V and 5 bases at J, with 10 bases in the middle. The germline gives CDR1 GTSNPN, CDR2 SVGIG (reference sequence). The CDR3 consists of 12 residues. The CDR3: CAWRGGWTEAFF. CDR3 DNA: TGTGCCTGGAGGGGGGGGTGGACTGAAGCTTTCTTT.

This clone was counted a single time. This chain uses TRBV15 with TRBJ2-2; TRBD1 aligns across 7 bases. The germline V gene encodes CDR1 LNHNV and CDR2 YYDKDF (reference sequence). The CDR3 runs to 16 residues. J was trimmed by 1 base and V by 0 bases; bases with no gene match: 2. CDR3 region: CATSRETGENTGELFF. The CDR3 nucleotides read TGTGCCACCAGCAGAGAAACAGGGGAGAACACCGGGGAGCTGTTTTTT.

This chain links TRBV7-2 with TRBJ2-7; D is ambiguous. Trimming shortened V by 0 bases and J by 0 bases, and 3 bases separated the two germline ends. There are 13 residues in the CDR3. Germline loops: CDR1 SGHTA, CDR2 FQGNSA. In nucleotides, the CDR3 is TGTGCCAGCAGCTTAGCGAGCTCCTACGAGCAGTACTTC. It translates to CASSLASSYEQYF.

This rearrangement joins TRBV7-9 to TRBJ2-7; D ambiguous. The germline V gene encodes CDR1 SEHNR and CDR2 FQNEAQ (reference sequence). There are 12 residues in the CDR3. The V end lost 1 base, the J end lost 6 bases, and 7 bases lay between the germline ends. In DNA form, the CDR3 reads TGTGCCAGCAGCTTAGTGGTCGCCGAGCAGTACTTC. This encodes CASSLVVAEQYF.

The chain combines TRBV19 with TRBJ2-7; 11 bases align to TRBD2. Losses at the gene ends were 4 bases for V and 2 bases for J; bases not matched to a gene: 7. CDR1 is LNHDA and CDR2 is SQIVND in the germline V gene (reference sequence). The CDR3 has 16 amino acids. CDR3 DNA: TGTGCCAGTAGTACTCCCGTAGCGGGAGGGCCCTACGAGCAGTACTTC. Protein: CASSTPVAGGPYEQYF.